The rows below give T cell receptor beta chains drawn from one sample of a study of T cell changes during pregnancy in multiple sclerosis. Data came from immunoSEQ multiplex PCR; TCRdb stores just in-frame clones and leaves some out. This table holds under 90,000 clones, about nine tenths found once. Sample: peripheral blood, taken after pregnancy. These receptors all stem from a female donor in good health, enrolled as a control in a pregnancy study. Each CDR3 is given with its conserved first and last residue. Fields, in order: D gene, V gene, J gene, clone size, CDR3 protein, CDR3 DNA. D genes are given only for firm matches. Clone size is not always given. Where it is, it says once, few, many or a class for expanded clones.

TRBD2,TRBV13,TRBJ2-7,.,CASSLPGGSYEQYF,TGTGCCAGCAGCTTACCGGGAGGGTCCTACGAGCAGTACTTC
.,TRBV27,TRBJ2-7,.,CASSLSGGGPNAEQYF,TGTGCCAGCAGTTTATCAGGGGGAGGGCCTAATGCCGAGCAGTACTTC
.,TRBV30,TRBJ1-5,once,CAWSVFSGSNQPQHF,TGTGCCTGGAGTGTCTTTTCCGGTAGCAATCAGCCCCAGCATTTT
.,TRBV5-8,TRBJ2-1,.,CASSIQGRDEQFF,TGTGCCAGCAGCATTCAGGGGAGGGATGAGCAGTTCTTC
TRBD1,TRBV6-1,TRBJ1-4,.,CASRARDREDEKLFF,TGTGCCAGCAGGGCCAGGGACAGGGAGGATGAAAAACTGTTTTTT
.,TRBV12-2,TRBJ1-5,.,CASRLSLRSCGRDAWEGQPQHF,TGTGCAAGTCGCTTATCACTTAGGTCGTGCGGGAGAGACGCCTGGGAGGGGCAGCCCCAGCATTTT
.,TRBV29-1,TRBJ1-2,.,CSVITGLSNYGYTF,TGCAGCGTAATAACAGGACTATCTAACTATGGCTACACCTTC
.,TRBV21-1,TRBJ1-5,once,CASSKGAGEGGNQPQHF,TGTGCCAGCAGCAAAGGGGCAGGGGAGGGAGGCAATCAGCCCCAGCATTTT
.,TRBV5-6,TRBJ2-7,.,CASSLAMEQYF,TGTGCCAGCAGCTTGGCTATGGAGCAGTACTTC
TRBD1,TRBV6-5,TRBJ1-2,once,CASSYSDRGLNGYTF,TGTGCCAGCAGTTACTCTGACAGGGGGCTAAATGGCTACACCTTC
TRBD2,TRBV7-2,TRBJ2-7,.,CASSPSFLAGPRAQYF,TGTGCCAGCAGCCCGTCTTTTCTAGCGGGACCTCGTGCGCAGTACTTC
.,TRBV10-2,TRBJ2-3,.,CASSRGASTDTQYF,TGCGCCAGCAGCCGGGGGGCGAGCACAGATACGCAGTATTTT
TRBD1,TRBV5-1,TRBJ2-7,.,CASSLAGTVHSYEQYF,TGCGCCAGCAGCTTGGCTGGGACAGTCCACTCCTACGAGCAGTACTTC
.,TRBV5-4,TRBJ1-1,.,CASSLSITEAFF,TGTGCCAGCAGCTTGAGCATCACTGAAGCTTTCTTT
TRBD1,TRBV7-3,TRBJ1-1,.,CASSYRTGPPEAFF,TGTGCCAGCAGCTACCGGACAGGACCCCCTGAAGCTTTCTTT
TRBD2,TRBV7-9,TRBJ2-7,.,CASSAAGTSAFYEQYF,TGTGCCAGCAGCGCGGCCGGGACTAGCGCCTTCTACGAGCAGTACTTC
TRBD1,TRBV29-1,TRBJ2-1,.,CSVVGTGGLGNEQFF,TGCAGCGTAGTGGGGACAGGGGGCTTGGGGAATGAGCAGTTCTTC
TRBD1,TRBV28,TRBJ2-7,.,CASSLRTGGEQYF,TGTGCCAGCAGTTTGCGGACAGGGGGCGAGCAGTACTTC
TRBD2,TRBV25-1,TRBJ2-3,.,CASSDNPGSGGSSDTQYF,TGTGCCAGCAGTGATAACCCAGGTAGCGGGGGTTCGTCAGATACGCAGTATTTT
.,TRBV19,TRBJ1-6,few,CAAQATYNSPLHF,TGTGCCGCCCAGGCTACCTATAATTCACCCCTCCACTTT
TRBD1,TRBV10-3,TRBJ1-1,.,CAIKMGDRGRTEAFF,TGTGCCATCAAGATGGGGGACAGGGGACGGACTGAAGCTTTCTTT
.,TRBV29-1,TRBJ1-4,.,CSIKETADNEKLFF,TGCAGCATTAAAGAGACAGCCGATAATGAAAAACTGTTTTTT
TRBD2,TRBV7-9,TRBJ2-1,.,CASSSGGTTAEQFF,TGTGCCAGCAGTAGCGGGGGGACTACAGCTGAGCAGTTCTTC
.,TRBV6-6,TRBJ2-5,.,CASTQKDIQETQYF,TGTGCCAGCACCCAAAAGGACATCCAAGAGACCCAGTACTTC
TRBD1,TRBV4-2,TRBJ1-4,.,CASSQPGQAYEKLFF,TGTGCCAGCAGCCAACCGGGACAGGCCTATGAAAAACTGTTTTTT
TRBD1,TRBV27,TRBJ2-1,.,CASSLRDSGMGFHEQFF,TGTGCCAGCAGCCTCCGGGACAGCGGAATGGGATTCCATGAGCAGTTCTTC
.,TRBV5-6,TRBJ2-7,.,CASSIRDIPYEQYF,TGTGCCAGCAGCATCAGGGACATACCCTACGAGCAGTACTTC